One sample yielded the 29 T cell receptor beta chains listed below, sequenced in a study of CD8 T cells in Susac syndrome. An input of roughly 0.5 to 1 ug of RNA was subjected to reverse transcription using random hexamers. TCRdb called the immunoSEQ multiplex PCR reads again in MiXCR, with one record for every CDR3 protein. Of 150,000 to 200,000 distinct CDR3 sequences in the sample, just under 95% are singletons; the top ten hold around 0.14%. Sequencing was done on a sample of CD4+ T cells from PBMCs. The receptor set was obtained from a human donor in good health.

The genes are TRBV20-1 and TRBJ1-1; D ambiguous. CDR3 length equals 11 residues. The ends were cut back, 5 bases at V and 4 bases at J, with 8 bases in the middle. Germline assignment: CDR1 DFQATT and CDR2 SNEGSKA (reference sequence). The CDR3, as DNA: TGCAGTGCTGTACGGTTCACTGAAGCTTTCTTT. It specifies CSAVRFTEAFF.

V usage is TRBV4-2 and J usage is TRBJ2-3; D is ambiguous. Germline CDR1 is LGHNA and CDR2 is YNFKEQ. V lost 0 bases and J 2 bases, leaving 6 bases between the germline ends. This CDR3 spans 14 amino acids. The CDR3 here is CASSQDRTTDTQYF. In nucleotides, the CDR3 is TGTGCCAGCAGCCAAGATCGGACCACAGATACGCAGTATTTT.

The CDR3 protein is CSVVRGTEQYF. CDR3 nucleotide sequence: TGCAGCGTTGTAAGGGGCACCGAGCAGTACTTC. The genes are TRBV29-1 and TRBJ2-7; tentatively, D is TRBD1 (5 bases). This CDR3 contains 11 residues. The V and J ends lost 4 bases and 6 bases respectively, with 10 bases between them. CDR1 is SQVTM and CDR2 is ANQGSEA in the germline V gene.

The rearrangement joins TRBV29-1 to TRBJ1-1; 7 bases map to TRBD1. The V gene's germline CDR1 is SQVTM and CDR2 ANQGSEA. CDR3 size: 15 residues. V lost 7 bases to trimming and J lost 1 base; unmatched junction nucleotides: 12. This CDR3 reads CSAQGQWTPNTEAFF. The CDR3 DNA is TGCAGCGCCCAGGGACAGTGGACCCCGAACACTGAAGCTTTCTTT.

The chain couples TRBV6-5 to TRBJ2-7; the D gene is possibly TRBD1 (6 bases). Trimming removed 8 bases at V and 6 bases at J, with 14 bases between. This CDR3 region has 12 residues. CDR1 is MNHEY, CDR2 SVGAGI, per germline. The CDR3 reads CASGDRMSEQYF. The CDR3 region has the DNA TGTGCCAGCGGTGACAGGATGAGCGAGCAGTACTTC.

The chain employs TRBV7-9 and TRBJ2-7; the match to TRBD1 covers 10 bases. The J segment lost 4 bases and the V segment lost 10 bases, leaving 7 bases of the junction unmatched. There are 13 residues in the CDR3. Germline assignment: CDR1 SEHNR and CDR2 FQNEAQ (reference sequence). CDR3 loop: CAIGDRGLYEQYF. CDR3 DNA: TGTGCCATCGGGGACAGGGGTCTGTACGAGCAGTACTTC.

This rearrangement joins TRBV14 to TRBJ1-4; D gene ambiguous. Germline CDR1 SGHDN, CDR2 FVKESK. This CDR3 region has 14 residues. V lost 1 base to trimming and J lost 4 bases, with 7 bases between them. The DNA for the CDR3 is TGTGCCAGCAGCCAAGCCCGGCATAATGAAAAACTGTTTTTT. This gives the protein CASSQARHNEKLFF.

The J gene is TRBJ2-7, the V gene TRBV2, with a possible D match to TRBD1 (6 bases). The V gene's germline CDR1 is SNHLY and CDR2 FYNNEI. V dropped 7 bases and J dropped 2 bases, with 15 bases sitting between them. The CDR3 consists of 14 residues. The CDR3 reads CASKGTQTTYEQYF. CDR3 coding DNA: TGTGCCAGCAAAGGGACACAAACCACCTACGAGCAGTACTTC.

This clonotype was observed a single time. This chain uses TRBV7-9 with TRBJ2-7; 8 bases agree with TRBD2. Germline loops: CDR1 SEHNR, CDR2 FQNEAQ (reference sequence). This CDR3 comprises 15 residues. Germline trimming cut 5 bases from V and 4 bases from J; bases unmatched to any gene: 10. CDR3 amino acids: CASSPGGGQGYEQYF. CDR3 DNA: TGTGCCAGCAGCCCCGGGGGGGGTCAAGGATACGAGCAGTACTTC.

On this clonotype: The junction and the germline gene differ at one end; a read error may be behind it. The chain recombines TRBV20-1 with TRBJ1-2, with 10 positions matching TRBD1. The germline gives CDR1 DFQATT, CDR2 SNEGSKA (reference sequence). The CDR3 totals 12 residues. CDR3 in amino acids: CSAREGTGVSAF. The DNA for the CDR3 is TGCAGTGCTAGAGAGGGGACAGGGGTTTCGGCCTTC.

The V and J genes are TRBV7-2 and TRBJ2-3; the D gene could be TRBD1 or TRBD2 (5 bases each). The CDR3 is 13 amino acids. Germline V gene data show CDR1 as SGHTA and CDR2 as FQGNSA. The V end was cut by 8 bases, the J end by 1 base, with 10 bases between. The CDR3 is CASSRGGTDTQYF. CDR3 DNA: TGTGCCAGCTCCCGGGGCGGCACAGATACGCAGTATTTT.

This chain uses TRBV15 with TRBJ1-5, with D perhaps TRBD1 (5 bases). V was cut by 0 bases and J by 1 base, with 7 bases left in between. Germline CDR1 and CDR2: LNHNV and YYDKDF (reference sequence). The CDR3 contains 15 residues. The CDR3 reads CATSRDRGSNQPQHF. The DNA of the CDR3 is TGTGCCACCAGCAGAGATCGGGGCAGCAATCAGCCCCAGCATTTT.

V usage is TRBV28 and J usage is TRBJ1-2; the D gene is possibly TRBD1 (6 bases). Deletions cut 2 bases from V and 4 bases from J, with 11 bases between. Germline CDR1 MDHEN, CDR2 SYDVKM. The CDR3 is made up of 14 amino acids. This CDR3 is CASSLGQGSYGYTF. The CDR3 bases are TGTGCCAGCAGTTTAGGGCAGGGGAGCTATGGCTACACCTTC.

The chain is built from TRBV5-1 and TRBJ1-1; D is unclear. Trimming removed 3 bases at V and 1 base at J, with 7 bases between. CDR3 size: 13 residues. Germline CDR1 reads SGHRS; CDR2 reads YFSETQ. CDR3 DNA sequence: TGCGCCAGCAGCTCGTGGGCGAACACTGAAGCTTTCTTT. Residues: CASSSWANTEAFF.

V gene TRBV3-1 combines with J gene TRBJ2-1; no reliable D call. Trimming pared 2 bases from V and 6 bases from J, leaving 14 bases between. The germline CDR1 and CDR2 sequences are LGHDT and YNNKEL (reference sequence). CDR3 length: 15 residues. The CDR3 nucleotides read TGTGCCAGCAGCCAACACCGGGTCGCTGGCAATGAGCAGTTCTTC. This encodes CASSQHRVAGNEQFF.

The chain couples TRBV7-2 to TRBJ1-6; a possible D gene is TRBD1 (6 bases). Germline CDR1 and CDR2: SGHTA and FQGNSA. Deletions cut 5 bases from V and 7 bases from J, with 24 bases between. There are 18 residues in the CDR3. CDR3 sequence reads: CASSTVPSRGATNSPLHF. Written as DNA, the CDR3 is TGTGCCAGCAGCACGGTCCCGTCCAGGGGCGCCACCAATTCACCCCTCCACTTT.

V usage is TRBV20-1 and J usage is TRBJ2-7; D perhaps matches TRBD1 (6 bases). Germline lookup yields CDR1 DFQATT and CDR2 SNEGSKA (reference sequence). Trimming cost V 3 bases and J 2 bases, with 14 bases left between them. The CDR3 has 14 residues. CDR3 nucleotides: TGCAGTGCTAGTCTGAGGGGGTTAGCCTACGAGCAGTACTTC. Residues: CSASLRGLAYEQYF.

The genes are TRBV12-3 or TRBV12-4 and TRBJ1-5; D gene uncertain. The CDR3 runs 14 residues. Trimming pared 6 bases from V and 3 bases from J, leaving 12 bases between. CDR3 coding DNA: TGTGCCAGCAGCCAAGGCGCCATCAATCAGCCCCAGCATTTT. It specifies CASSQGAINQPQHF.

The J gene is TRBJ2-3, the V gene TRBV12-3 or TRBV12-4; maybe TRBD1 (6 bases). The germline V and J ends were trimmed by 5 bases and 4 bases, with 10 bases remaining between them. The CDR3 has 13 residues. CDR3 coding DNA: TGTGCCAGCAGTGCTTACAGGGCAGATACGCAGTATTTT. This translates into CASSAYRADTQYF.

The V gene is TRBV9, the J gene TRBJ2-1; TRBD2 might be the D (6 bases). This CDR3 is 15 amino acids long. Trimming cost V 4 bases and J 4 bases, with 15 bases left between them. In germline, CDR1 is SGDLS, CDR2 YYNGEE. The CDR3 here is CASSPRLAQYNEQFF. The CDR3 nucleotides read TGTGCCAGCAGCCCCCGGCTAGCGCAATACAATGAGCAGTTCTTC.

The J gene is TRBJ1-1, the V gene TRBV6-1, with 7 bases lining up with TRBD1. The V and J ends lost 7 bases and 0 bases, in that order; junction bases with no gene match: 5. Germline CDR1 is MNHNS and CDR2 is SASEGT. CDR3 size: 14 residues. As DNA, the CDR3 is TGTGCCAGCACCAAACAGGGGATGAACACTGAAGCTTTCTTT. Its protein is CASTKQGMNTEAFF.

This sequence joins TRBV29-1 and TRBJ1-1; 8 nucleotides align to TRBD1. Germline V CDR1 and CDR2: SQVTM, ANQGSEA. The CDR3 consists of 14 residues. Losses at the gene ends were 6 bases for V and 1 base for J; bases not matched to a gene: 7. The CDR3 DNA reads as TGCAGCGTCATTACCGGGACAGGGAACACTGAAGCTTTCTTT. It specifies CSVITGTGNTEAFF.

The V and J genes are TRBV4-3 and TRBJ1-2; D is possibly TRBD1 (6 bases). The germline CDR1 and CDR2 sequences are LGHNA and YSLEER. V gave up 0 bases and J gave up 8 bases, with 10 bases separating them. The CDR3 runs to 13 residues. The CDR3 sequence: CASSQEYRAGYTF. The CDR3 DNA follows: TGCGCCAGCAGCCAAGAGTACAGGGCGGGCTACACCTTC.

V usage is TRBV5-4 and J usage is TRBJ2-1, with 8 positions matching TRBD2. Germline values: CDR1 SGHNT, CDR2 YYREEE (reference sequence). V trimming: 0 bases; J trimming: 2 bases; junction bases outside the gene matches: 4. The CDR3 loop spans 16 amino acids. CDR3 amino acids: CASSLGGAGAYNEQFF. The CDR3 DNA sequence: TGTGCCAGCAGCTTGGGGGGAGCGGGGGCCTACAATGAGCAGTTCTTC.

The chain employs TRBV3-1 and TRBJ2-5; D gene uncertain. The germline gives CDR1 LGHDT, CDR2 YNNKEL (reference sequence). Trimming took 0 bases from V and 1 from J, leaving 9 bases between them. CDR3 size: 15 residues. The CDR3 nucleotides read TGTGCCAGCAGCCAAGACTGGCGGCGCCAAGAGACCCAGTACTTC. This translates into CASSQDWRRQETQYF.

The V gene is TRBV15, the J gene TRBJ2-6, with D hard to call. V was clipped by 6 bases and J by 0 bases, with 6 bases between them. The CDR3 loop spans 14 amino acids. The germline CDR1 and CDR2 sequences are LNHNV and YYDKDF (reference sequence). The CDR3 nucleotides are TGTGCCACCAGGATAGCCTCTGGGGCCAACGTCCTGACTTTC. Translation gives CATRIASGANVLTF.

The chain combines TRBV29-1 with TRBJ2-3, with 13 bases identical to TRBD2. This CDR3 has 15 residues. From germline, CDR1 is SQVTM and CDR2 ANQGSEA. The ends lost 1 base at V and 6 bases at J; junction bases unmatched: 4. CDR3 coding DNA: TGCAGCGTTGAAGGTGGACTAGCGGGGGCCGATACGCAGTATTTT. Its translation: CSVEGGLAGADTQYF.

This chain uses TRBV4-2 with TRBJ2-3; D is ambiguous. Trimming removed 3 bases at V and 3 bases at J, with 4 bases between. CDR1 is LGHNA and CDR2 is YNFKEQ in the germline V gene. This CDR3 comprises 12 residues. The CDR3 loop is CASSHLTDTQYF. In nucleotides, the CDR3 is TGTGCCAGCAGCCACTTGACAGATACGCAGTATTTT.

The chain has TRBV4-3 and TRBJ2-1; 8 bases line up with TRBD1. Germline values: CDR1 LGHNA, CDR2 YSLEER. Losses at the gene ends were 4 bases for V and 9 bases for J; bases not matched to a gene: 8. CDR3 length: 14 amino acids. The chain's CDR3 is CASSLGQGDPEQFF. Here the CDR3 DNA reads TGCGCCAGCAGCCTTGGACAGGGAGACCCTGAGCAGTTCTTC.